This note documents a single T cell receptor (beta chain) sequence. Memory CD4+ cells were the fraction left after CD45RA+ naive selection. The germline CDR1 and CDR2 sequences are SGHRS and YFSETQ. The CDR3 spans 16 residues. V trimming: 4 bases; J trimming: 8 bases; junction bases outside the gene matches: 14. The sample is drawn from a study of shared clonotypes between healthy human individuals. Looking at the study overall: There were three CD4 naive, three CD4 memory, two CD8 naive and one CD8 memory plates per donor.

For each subset, genomic DNA was distributed in equal portions over several immunoSEQ plates. Per the original data handling: In the immunoSEQ data, sequences were junction-only and lacked quality scores, so filtering differed. Here immunoSEQ multiplex PCR was the method, and the copy in TCRdb shows in-frame clones only, minus some. V, J and clone size are those of that table, while D and trimming were read from the DNA. The sample lists around 2.5 million clones, 90% to 95% occurring once. Sequenced input: naive CD4+ T cells from PBMCs. Described subset: CD45RA+ positively selected. V is TRBV5-1 and J is TRBJ2-1; TRBD2 agrees at 8 bases. The receptor comes from a man aged 18 to 29 in good health. Some clones in this sample may be carry-over from other donors' samples. CDR3 DNA: TGCGCCAGCAGCCTGGGGGTCCTAGCGGGCCGCGATGAGCAGTTCTTC. This gives the protein CASSLGVLAGRDEQFF.